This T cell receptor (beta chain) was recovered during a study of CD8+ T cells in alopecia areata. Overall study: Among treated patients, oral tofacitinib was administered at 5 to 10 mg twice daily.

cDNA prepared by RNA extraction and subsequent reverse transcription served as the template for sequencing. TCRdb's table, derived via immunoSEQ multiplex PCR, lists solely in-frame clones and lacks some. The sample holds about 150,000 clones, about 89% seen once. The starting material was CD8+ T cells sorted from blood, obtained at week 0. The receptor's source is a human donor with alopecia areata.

The CDR3 here is CASSQLAGSYEQYF. The CDR3 DNA is TGCGCCAGCAGCCAACTAGCGGGGTCCTACGAGCAGTACTTC. The chain recombines TRBV4-1 with TRBJ2-7, with 9 nucleotides matching TRBD2. The CDR3 sequence is 14 residues long. Germline CDR1 MGHRA, CDR2 YSYEKL. V was pared by 2 bases and J by 1 base, with 0 bases of the junction left unmatched.